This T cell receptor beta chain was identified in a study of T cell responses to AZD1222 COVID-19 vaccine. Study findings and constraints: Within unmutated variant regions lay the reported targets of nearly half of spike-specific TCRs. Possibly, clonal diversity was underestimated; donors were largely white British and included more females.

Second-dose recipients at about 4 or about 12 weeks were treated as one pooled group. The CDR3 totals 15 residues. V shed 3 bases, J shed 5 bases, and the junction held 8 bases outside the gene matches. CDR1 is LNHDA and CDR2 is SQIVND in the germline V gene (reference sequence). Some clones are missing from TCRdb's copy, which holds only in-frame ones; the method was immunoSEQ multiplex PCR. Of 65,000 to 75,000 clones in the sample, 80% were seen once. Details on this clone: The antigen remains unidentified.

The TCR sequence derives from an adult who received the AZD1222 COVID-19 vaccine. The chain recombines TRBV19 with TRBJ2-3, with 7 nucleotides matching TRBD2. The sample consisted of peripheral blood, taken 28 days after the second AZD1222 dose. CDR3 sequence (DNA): TGTGCCAGTAGTATGTGGGAGGGCCCGGAAGATACGCAGTATTTT. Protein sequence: CASSMWEGPEDTQYF.